This T cell receptor beta chain is drawn from a study of Ad26.COV2.S vaccination and SARS-CoV-2 variants. Overall study results and limits: Substantial response breadth was reportedly seen for spike-specific CD8+ and CD4+ T cells after vaccination. Measurements of TCR breadth and depth may have given underestimates of the total T cell responses.

Only in-frame clones appear in the TCRdb table, and some are missing; sequencing was by immunoSEQ multiplex PCR. The data hold a few hundred thousand clones, with about 92% observed a single time. Only a few counts were recorded for this clone. No antigen is known for it. The treatment: approximately 18 received Ad26.COV2.S at low or high dose, single or two shots; several received placebo; per-sample allocation not given. Vaccine and placebo recipients were sampled on day 63 after the first injection. Donation was by an adult aged 18-55 years who was in Boston. The starting material was peripheral blood, obtained in a trial of Ad26.COV2.S vaccine versus placebo. This receptor was obtained from a person between 18 and 65 years old who received the Ad26.COV2.S COVID-19 vaccine or a placebo.

This chain's CDR3 is CATSRERVSEQFF. The DNA for the CDR3 is TGTGCCACCAGCAGAGAGAGGGTTAGTGAGCAGTTCTTC. The rearrangement joins TRBV15 to TRBJ2-1, with a possible D match to TRBD2 (5 bases). V shed 0 bases and J shed 9 bases, with 9 bases lying between them. This CDR3 has 13 amino acids. The germline V gene has CDR1 LNHNV and CDR2 YYDKDF (reference sequence). The whole variable domain, filled in from reference TRBV15 and TRBJ2-1, reads DAMVIQNPRYQVTQFGKPVTLSCSQTLNHNVMYWYQQKSSQAPKLLFHYYDKDFNNEADTPDNFQSRRPNTSFCFLDIRSPGLGDTAMYLCATSRERVSEQFFGPGTRLTVL.